This TCR beta chain is drawn from a study of blood T cell repertoires in COVID-19. Enrollment of patients from Seattle took place during active infection, with longitudinal follow-up. Only in-frame clones appear in the TCRdb table, and some are missing; sequencing was by immunoSEQ multiplex PCR. This table has a few hundred thousand clones, about 85% appearing once. V shed 2 bases and J shed 0 bases, with 13 bases lying between them. Germline CDR1 SGDLS, CDR2 YYNGEE. There are 16 residues in the CDR3. The V call is TRBV9, the J call TRBJ2-3; the D gene is possibly TRBD2 (6 bases). Specimen: peripheral blood. The source of this sequence is a human donor with COVID-19, enrolled during active disease. The donor label of this sample is uncertain. CDR3 region: CASSVTGAASTDTQYF. The DNA for the CDR3 is TGTGCCAGCAGCGTCACGGGAGCCGCTAGCACAGATACGCAGTATTTT.